These T cell receptor beta chains were read from a single sample in a study of shared clonotypes between healthy human individuals. Assay used: immunoSEQ multiplex PCR; TCRdb lists only in-frame clones, some missing. This repertoire shows hundreds of thousands of clones, over 90% found once; its top ten account for less than 25%. The sequenced sample was naive CD8+ T cells sorted from blood. The origin of the receptors is a man aged 25 to 45 in good health. CDR3s include the opening cysteine and the closing phenylalanine or tryptophan. D genes are given only for firm matches.

v_gene: TRBV11-3
d_gene: NA
j_gene: TRBJ2-2
CDR3nt: TGTGCCAGCAGCCCACACAAGACAGGAGACACCGGGGAGCTGTTTTTT
CDR3aa: CASSPHKTGDTGELFF

v_gene: TRBV7-9
d_gene: TRBD1
j_gene: TRBJ1-4
CDR3nt: TGTGCCAGCAGGAAGACAGGGGATGATGAAAAACTGTTTTTT
CDR3aa: CASRKTGDDEKLFF

v_gene: TRBV29-1
d_gene: TRBD1
j_gene: TRBJ2-7
CDR3nt: TGCAGCGTTGAAGTTCCGGGACAGGGGCCTCCCTACGAGCAGTACTTC
CDR3aa: CSVEVPGQGPPYEQYF

v_gene: TRBV11-2
d_gene: TRBD2
j_gene: TRBJ2-7
CDR3nt: TGTGCCAGCAGCTTTGGCGGGAGTAGCTTCTACGAGCAGTACTTC
CDR3aa: CASSFGGSSFYEQYF

v_gene: TRBV6-5
d_gene: NA
j_gene: TRBJ1-1
CDR3nt: TGTGCCAGCAGTTACGGGCGAAACACTGAAGCTTTCTTT
CDR3aa: CASSYGRNTEAFF

v_gene: TRBV7-3
d_gene: TRBD1
j_gene: TRBJ1-2
CDR3nt: TGTGCCAGCAGCCCAACCGGGACAGGGAGGGTGGGCTATGGCTACACCTTC
CDR3aa: CASSPTGTGRVGYGYTF

v_gene: TRBV27
d_gene: TRBD1
j_gene: TRBJ2-2
CDR3nt: TGTGCCAGCAGTCCGGACAGGGGAGTCAGCGGGGAGCTGTTTTTT
CDR3aa: CASSPDRGVSGELFF

v_gene: TRBV6-6
d_gene: TRBD1
j_gene: TRBJ1-5
CDR3nt: TGTGCCAGCAGTCCCCTACAGGGGCTCGGTCAGCCCCAGCATTTT
CDR3aa: CASSPLQGLGQPQHF

v_gene: TRBV6-4
d_gene: TRBD2
j_gene: TRBJ2-1
CDR3nt: TGTGCCAGCAGTGACGGTGCGCGGGAGGGGTTCGATGAGCAGTTCTTC
CDR3aa: CASSDGAREGFDEQFF

v_gene: TRBV4-1
d_gene: TRBD1
j_gene: TRBJ2-7
CDR3nt: TGCGCCAGCAGCCACCCCGGGCACAGGGGGCACGAGCAGTACTTC
CDR3aa: CASSHPGHRGHEQYF

v_gene: TRBV7-9
d_gene: TRBD1
j_gene: TRBJ2-1
CDR3nt: TGTGCCAGCAGCTCCCGGGGACAGGGTGACTACAATGAGCAGTTCTTC
CDR3aa: CASSSRGQGDYNEQFF

v_gene: TRBV7-9
d_gene: NA
j_gene: TRBJ2-5
CDR3nt: TGTGCCAGCAGCTTTCGAGAGACCCAGTACTTC
CDR3aa: CASSFRETQYF

v_gene: TRBV9
d_gene: NA
j_gene: TRBJ1-1
CDR3nt: TGTGCCAGCGGGACCGAAAAGCCTCATGAAGCTTTCTTT
CDR3aa: CASGTEKPHEAFF

v_gene: TRBV6-6
d_gene: TRBD2
j_gene: TRBJ2-1
CDR3nt: TGTGCCAGCAGTTACTCTAGCGGGGCCTCGGATGAGCAGTTCTTC
CDR3aa: CASSYSSGASDEQFF

v_gene: TRBV28
d_gene: NA
j_gene: TRBJ2-7
CDR3nt: TGTGCCAGCAGTTTGGACGGACACTACGAGCAGTACTTC
CDR3aa: CASSLDGHYEQYF

v_gene: TRBV2
d_gene: NA
j_gene: TRBJ1-1
CDR3nt: TGTGCCAGCGGGCGTTTCGGACAGCCGAACACTGAAGCTTTCTTT
CDR3aa: CASGRFGQPNTEAFF

v_gene: TRBV30
d_gene: TRBD2
j_gene: TRBJ2-1
CDR3nt: TGTGCCTGGAGTTACGGGACTATGCAGTTCTTC
CDR3aa: CAWSYGTMQFF

v_gene: TRBV27
d_gene: NA
j_gene: TRBJ1-1
CDR3nt: TGTGCCAGCAGCTCCGCCGGCAACTGGGGCGGCATGAACACTGAAGCTTTCTTT
CDR3aa: CASSSAGNWGGMNTEAFF

v_gene: TRBV6-5
d_gene: NA
j_gene: TRBJ2-5
CDR3nt: TGTGCCAGCAGTTATTTAACCCAAGAGACCCAGTACTTC
CDR3aa: CASSYLTQETQYF

v_gene: TRBV13
d_gene: TRBD2
j_gene: TRBJ2-7
CDR3nt: TGTGCCAGCAGCTTACCGGGGAGGGACGAGCAGTACTTC
CDR3aa: CASSLPGRDEQYF

v_gene: TRBV30
d_gene: TRBD1
j_gene: TRBJ1-2
CDR3nt: TGTGCCTGGAGTGGACAGGGGGCGCGGGGCTACACCTTC
CDR3aa: CAWSGQGARGYTF

v_gene: TRBV4-2
d_gene: NA
j_gene: TRBJ2-7
CDR3nt: TGTGCCAGCAGCCCGGGACAAAGTGGCCACGAGCAGTACTTC
CDR3aa: CASSPGQSGHEQYF